This T cell receptor (beta chain) was captured by sequencing in a study of T cell responses to AZD1222 COVID-19 vaccine. Study results and limitations: Along spike, vaccine-associated CD4 TCRs were found throughout, with dominance at 160-218 and 743-854.

V lost 2 bases to trimming and J lost 7 bases, with 29 bases between them. The length of the CDR3 is 19 residues. Germline V gene sequence: CDR1 ENHRY, CDR2 SYGVKD. Clones were read by immunoSEQ multiplex PCR, and TCRdb kept only the in-frame ones, dropping some. The data hold over 85,000 clones, with 84% observed a single time. To note about this clone: Its antigen is currently unknown.

Sequences were derived from peripheral blood, sampled on day 0 of AZD1222 vaccination. This chain connects TRBV10-3 to TRBJ1-2; D perhaps matches TRBD1 (6 bases). The receptor was derived from an adult in good health. CDR3 in DNA: TGTGCCATCAGTGAGGTTCCGGTGGGACAAAGGAAAAGTGAATCTGGCTACACCTTC. It translates to CAISEVPVGQRKSESGYTF.